The 23 T cell receptor beta chains in this list originate from one sample, sequenced in a study of T cells after yellow fever vaccination. One entry per CDR3 protein, called by TCRdb with MiXCR from the 5' RACE reads. In the table there are around 49,000 distinct CDR3 sequences, 6.8% of which are singletons. The sample in question was CD8+ T cells not binding an NS4B(214-222) dextramer, sorted from PBMCs, obtained 45 days after the yellow fever booster vaccination. Receptors were obtained from a man aged 30 to 39 who received the YFV17D yellow fever vaccine.

As for this clonotype: A much more abundant neighbour one base away suggests this may be a read error. The chain links TRBV5-1 to TRBJ2-7, with D tentatively TRBD1 (6 bases). The CDR3 runs 15 residues. The germline CDR1 and CDR2 sequences are SGHRS and YFSETQ. V lost 4 bases and J 4 bases, leaving 18 bases between the germline ends. The CDR3 nucleotides are TGCGCCAGCAGCAAAGCCCCAGGGGAACAGTACGAGCAGTACTTC. It codes for CASSKAPGEQYEQYF.

Many counts were recorded for this clonotype. This chain connects TRBV24-1 to TRBJ2-1, with D perhaps matching TRBD2 (6 bases). Germline V gene lookup returns CDR1 KGHDR and CDR2 SFDVKD. The CDR3 totals 15 residues. V was clipped by 5 bases and J by 9 bases, with 19 bases between them. The CDR3 loop is CATSVALAGGCEQFF. DNA of the CDR3: TGTGCCACCAGTGTTGCACTAGCCGGAGGTTGTGAGCAGTTCTTC.

The V and J genes are TRBV4-2 and TRBJ1-5; D unresolved. Trimming shortened V by 4 bases and J by 4 bases, and 17 bases separated the two germline ends. The germline V gene encodes CDR1 LGHNA and CDR2 YNFKEQ. The CDR3 covers 16 residues. DNA for the CDR3: TGTGCCAGCAGCCCCTATCGGGAACAGCCTAATCAGCCCCAGCATTTT. Translation: CASSPYREQPNQPQHF.

This clonotype was seen many times. The J gene is TRBJ2-1, the V gene TRBV27; no clear D gene. Trimming removed 3 bases from V and 7 bases from J, with 7 bases in between. Germline CDR1 and CDR2: MNHEY and SMNVEV (reference sequence). The length of the CDR3 is 12 residues. CDR3 nucleotide sequence: TGTGCCAGCAGTTTTTTGGGTAATGAGCAGTTCTTC. Translating gives CASSFLGNEQFF.

The chain combines TRBV5-1 with TRBJ2-2, with 7 bases that match TRBD1. Trimming removed 4 bases from V and 14 bases from J; junction bases left unmatched: 11. The length of the CDR3 is 13 residues. Germline V gene data show CDR1 as SGHRS and CDR2 as YFSETQ. The CDR3 DNA sequence: TGCGCCAGCAGCACGGAATCTTACAGGGGACTGTTTTTT. It yields the protein CASSTESYRGLFF. Combining the CDR3 with reference TRBV5-1 and TRBJ2-2 gives the whole variable domain KAGVTQTPRYLIKTRGQQVTLSCSPISGHRSVSWYQQTPGQGLQFLFEYFSETQRNKGNFPGRFSGRQFSNSRSEMNVSTLELGDSALYLCASSTESYRGLFFGEGSRLTVL.

This clonotype was counted many times. The chain joins TRBV28 to TRBJ2-7, with D unclear. The V gene lost 5 bases and the J gene lost 5 bases, with 7 bases spanning the gap. The germline V gene has CDR1 MDHEN and CDR2 SYDVKM. The CDR3 runs 11 residues. CDR3 region: CASSPGHEQYF. CDR3 sequence (DNA): TGTGCCAGCAGTCCGGGCCACGAGCAGTACTTC.

This clonotype was recorded at least ten times. The chain combines TRBV7-2 with TRBJ2-7; TRBD2 aligns across 8 bases. Germline values: CDR1 SGHTA, CDR2 FQGNSA. The CDR3 spans 15 residues. J was trimmed by 4 bases and V by 6 bases; bases with no gene match: 11. CDR3 sequence (DNA): TGTGCCAGCAGAGGGGGACACGGGAGGGTGTACGAGCAGTACTTC. It encodes CASRGGHGRVYEQYF.

The rearrangement joins TRBV30 to TRBJ1-2; 7 bases align to TRBD1. CDR1 is GTSNPN, CDR2 SVGIG, per germline (reference sequence). V shed 5 bases, J shed 4 bases, and the junction held 7 bases outside the gene matches. The CDR3 is 13 residues long. CDR3 sequence reads: CAWVTGPGYGYTF. CDR3 DNA sequence: TGTGCCTGGGTGACAGGGCCGGGCTATGGCTACACCTTC. Full variable domain (missing parts from reference TRBV30 and TRBJ1-2): SQTIHQWPATLVQPVGSPLSLECTVEGTSNPNLYWYRQAAGRGLQLLFYSVGIGQISSEVPQNLSASRPQDRQFILSSKKLLLSDSGFYLCAWVTGPGYGYTFGSGTRLTVV.

This clonotype has ten or more counts. This chain joins TRBV5-1 and TRBJ2-7; D may be TRBD2 (5 bases). Germline CDR1 SGHRS, CDR2 YFSETQ. There are 15 residues in the CDR3. Trimming took off 0 bases at V and 4 bases at J, with 14 bases between the two ends. The CDR3 coding sequence is TGCGCCAGCAGCTTGGAGTACGGGGTGTATTACGAGCAGTACTTC. Translation gives CASSLEYGVYYEQYF.

The sample holds many counts of this clonotype. J is TRBJ2-3 and V is TRBV7-9; D is uncertain. Trimming shortened V by 1 base and J by 4 bases, and 6 bases separated the two germline ends. The length of the CDR3 is 13 residues. Germline CDR1 and CDR2: SEHNR and FQNEAQ (reference sequence). This CDR3 is CASSLVVPDTQYF. The CDR3 region has the DNA TGTGCCAGCAGCTTAGTGGTCCCAGATACGCAGTATTTT.

This clonotype was counted ten times or more. The chain couples TRBV6-2 or TRBV6-3 to TRBJ2-7; D is ambiguous. This CDR3 comprises 11 residues. The V and J ends lost 2 bases and 3 bases respectively, with 2 bases between them. Germline lookup yields CDR1 MNHEY and CDR2 SVGEGT. CDR3: CASSYNYEQYF. The CDR3 DNA is TGTGCCAGCAGTTACAACTACGAGCAGTACTTC.

This clonotype was recorded many times. The chain recombines TRBV5-5 with TRBJ2-2; tentatively, D is TRBD2 (6 bases). The CDR3 consists of 15 residues. The V and J ends lost 2 bases and 0 bases respectively, with 8 bases between them. Germline CDR1 reads SGHKS; CDR2 reads YYEKEE (reference sequence). CDR3 sequence: CASSFGGSNTGELFF. The CDR3 coding sequence is TGTGCCAGCAGCTTCGGGGGTTCGAACACCGGGGAGCTGTTTTTT.

The sample holds many counts of this clonotype. V and J are TRBV5-1 and TRBJ2-3; 10 nucleotides match TRBD1. Germline V gene sequence: CDR1 SGHRS, CDR2 YFSETQ. The CDR3 has 14 residues. Trimming cost V 7 bases and J 7 bases; bases outside gene matches: 9. This CDR3 is CASRDRGADYTQYF. CDR3 in DNA: TGCGCCAGCCGGGACAGGGGAGCGGATTATACGCAGTATTTT.

The table lists this clonotype with a few counts. The chain links TRBV5-6 to TRBJ2-7, with D unclear. Between the trimmed V and J ends, which lost 4 bases and 3 bases, there was a span of 11 bases. Germline V gene lookup returns CDR1 SGHDT and CDR2 YYEEEE. There are 13 residues in the CDR3. The CDR3 region is CASSPGADYEQYF. CDR3 in DNA: TGTGCCAGCAGCCCGGGCGCGGACTACGAGCAGTACTTC.

The genes are TRBV27 and TRBJ2-4; the D is unclear. The length of the CDR3 is 13 residues. The V gene lost 8 bases and the J gene lost 0 bases, with 8 bases spanning the gap. Germline V CDR1 and CDR2: MNHEY, SMNVEV (reference sequence). The CDR3 here is CASVGIAKNIQYF. As DNA, the CDR3 is TGTGCCAGCGTCGGCATAGCCAAAAACATTCAGTACTTC.

This clonotype was counted ten times or more. This chain uses TRBV27 with TRBJ2-7; D is unresolved. The germline gives CDR1 MNHEY, CDR2 SMNVEV (reference sequence). CDR3 length: 10 residues. Trimming took 4 bases from V and 5 from J, leaving 3 bases between them. CDR3 DNA: TGTGCCAGCAGTTATAACGAGCAGTACTTC. Amino acids: CASSYNEQYF.

This clonotype has a count of ten or more. This chain links TRBV27 with TRBJ2-7; 7 bases line up with TRBD1. The CDR3 has 16 residues. The germline CDR1 and CDR2 sequences are MNHEY and SMNVEV (reference sequence). Trimming cost V 7 bases and J 4 bases; bases outside gene matches: 16. In DNA, the CDR3 is TGTGCCAGCACCCTCTCCGTACCAGGGGGTTGGTACGAGCAGTACTTC. Translation: CASTLSVPGGWYEQYF.

There are many counts of this clonotype. The chain links TRBV5-1 to TRBJ2-1; possibly TRBD1 or TRBD2 for D (6 bases each). The CDR3 has 14 residues. From germline, CDR1 is SGHRS and CDR2 YFSETQ. Trimming took 3 bases from V and 7 from J, leaving 14 bases between them. For the CDR3, the DNA is TGCGCCAGCAGCTCCGGAGGGGGGTGGAATGAGCAGTTCTTC. Translating it yields CASSSGGGWNEQFF.

As to this clonotype: This may come from a read error, since a much larger clone is one base off. This chain joins TRBV6-1 and TRBJ2-3, with TRBD2 identical over 10 bases. The V gene end was trimmed by 11 bases and the J gene end by 0 bases; junction bases not matched to a gene: 5. There are 14 residues in the CDR3. Germline CDR1 reads MNHNS; CDR2 reads SASEGT. CDR3 sequence reads: CAGGLAESTDTQYF. In nucleotides, the CDR3 is TGTGCCGGAGGACTAGCGGAAAGCACAGATACGCAGTATTTT.

This clonotype was counted ten times or more. The CDR3 here is CASSQDLLNTGELFF. CDR3 sequence (DNA): TGTGCCAGCAGCCAAGATCTACTAAACACCGGGGAGCTGTTTTTT. V gene TRBV4-2 combines with J gene TRBJ2-2; unclear D gene. Germline CDR1 LGHNA, CDR2 YNFKEQ. With 0 bases removed from V and 2 bases from J, the gap between germline ends came to 7 bases. This CDR3 is built from 15 residues.

This clonotype occurred many times. The chain combines TRBV29-1 with TRBJ1-5, with unresolved D. The germline CDR1 and CDR2 sequences are SQVTM and ANQGSEA. Deletions cut 4 bases from V and 0 bases from J, with 7 bases between. The CDR3 runs to 13 residues. CDR3 sequence (DNA): TGCAGCGTTGTGACAAATAGCAATCAGCCCCAGCATTTT. Its protein is CSVVTNSNQPQHF.

The table lists this clonotype with many counts. V gene TRBV7-2 combines with J gene TRBJ2-3; the match to TRBD1 covers 7 bases. Losses at the gene ends were 2 bases for V and 3 bases for J; bases not matched to a gene: 8. Per germline, CDR1 SGHTA and CDR2 FQGNSA. This CDR3 comprises 16 residues. CDR3: CASSLIRTGPTDTQYF. The CDR3, as DNA: TGTGCCAGCAGCTTAATCCGGACAGGCCCGACAGATACGCAGTATTTT.

V is TRBV12-3 or TRBV12-4 and J is TRBJ2-5; 12 nucleotides match TRBD2. With 5 bases clipped from V and 3 bases from J, the junction kept 13 bases outside the gene matches. The CDR3 consists of 18 residues. CDR3 in amino acids: CASSPTPGLAGYEETQYF. Written as DNA, the CDR3 is TGTGCCAGCAGTCCCACCCCTGGACTAGCGGGATATGAAGAGACCCAGTACTTC.